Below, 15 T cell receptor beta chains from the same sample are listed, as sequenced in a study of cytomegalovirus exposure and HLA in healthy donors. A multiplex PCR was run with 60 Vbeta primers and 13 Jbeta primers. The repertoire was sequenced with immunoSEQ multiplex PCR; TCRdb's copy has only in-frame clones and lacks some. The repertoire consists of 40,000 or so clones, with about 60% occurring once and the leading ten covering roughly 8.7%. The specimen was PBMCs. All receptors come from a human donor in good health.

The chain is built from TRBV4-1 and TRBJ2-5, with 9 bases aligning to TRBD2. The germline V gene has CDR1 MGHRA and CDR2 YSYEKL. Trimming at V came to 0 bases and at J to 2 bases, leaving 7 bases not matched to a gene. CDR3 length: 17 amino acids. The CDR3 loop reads CASSQDERGAIQETQYF. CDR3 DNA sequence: TGCGCCAGCAGCCAAGATGAGCGGGGGGCCATACAAGAGACCCAGTACTTC.

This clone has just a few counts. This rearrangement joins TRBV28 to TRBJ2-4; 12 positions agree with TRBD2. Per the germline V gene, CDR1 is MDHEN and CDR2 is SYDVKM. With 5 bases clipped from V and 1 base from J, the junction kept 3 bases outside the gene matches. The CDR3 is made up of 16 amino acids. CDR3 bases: TGTGCCAGCAGTCTCACTAGCGGGGGGGCCAAAAACATTCAGTACTTC. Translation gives CASSLTSGGAKNIQYF.

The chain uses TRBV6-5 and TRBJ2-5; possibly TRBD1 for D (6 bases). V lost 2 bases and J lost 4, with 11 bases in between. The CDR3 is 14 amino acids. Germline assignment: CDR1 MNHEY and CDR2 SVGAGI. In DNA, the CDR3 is TGTGCCAGCAGTTACGGGCAGGGGAGAGAGACCCAGTACTTC. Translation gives CASSYGQGRETQYF.

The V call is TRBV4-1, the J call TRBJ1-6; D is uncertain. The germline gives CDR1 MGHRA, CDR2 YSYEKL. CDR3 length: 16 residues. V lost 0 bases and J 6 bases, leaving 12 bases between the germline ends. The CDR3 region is CASSQEGARLNSPLHF. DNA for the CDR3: TGCGCCAGCAGCCAAGAAGGAGCACGGCTTAATTCACCCCTCCACTTT.

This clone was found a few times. CDR3 protein: CASSLGQGIIGYTF. CDR3 in DNA: TGTGCCAGCAGTTTGGGACAGGGGATTATTGGCTACACCTTC. The chain recombines TRBV28 with TRBJ1-2; 10 bases map to TRBD1. The J segment lost 7 bases and the V segment lost 3 bases, leaving 5 bases of the junction unmatched. From germline, CDR1 is MDHEN and CDR2 SYDVKM. The CDR3 totals 14 residues.

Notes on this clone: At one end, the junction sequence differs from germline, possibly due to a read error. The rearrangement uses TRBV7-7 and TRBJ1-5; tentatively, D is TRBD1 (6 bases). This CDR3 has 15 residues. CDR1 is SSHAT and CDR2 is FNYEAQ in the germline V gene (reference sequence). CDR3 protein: CASSSTGRGRQPQHF. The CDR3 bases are TGTGCTAGCAGCTCAACAGGGAGGGGACGGCAGCCCCAGCATTTT.

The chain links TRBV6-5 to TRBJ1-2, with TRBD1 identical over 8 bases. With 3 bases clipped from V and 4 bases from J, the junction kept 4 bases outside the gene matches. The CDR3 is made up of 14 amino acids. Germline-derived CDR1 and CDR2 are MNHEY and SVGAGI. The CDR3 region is CASSYRDRSYGYTF. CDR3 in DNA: TGTGCCAGCAGTTATCGGGACAGGTCCTATGGCTACACCTTC.

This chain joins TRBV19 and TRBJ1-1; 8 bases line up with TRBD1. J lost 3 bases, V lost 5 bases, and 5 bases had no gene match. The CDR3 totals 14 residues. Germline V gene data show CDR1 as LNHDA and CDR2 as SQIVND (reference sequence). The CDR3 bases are TGTGCCAGTAGTCGCCCAGGGGGCTACACTGAAGCTTTCTTT. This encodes CASSRPGGYTEAFF.

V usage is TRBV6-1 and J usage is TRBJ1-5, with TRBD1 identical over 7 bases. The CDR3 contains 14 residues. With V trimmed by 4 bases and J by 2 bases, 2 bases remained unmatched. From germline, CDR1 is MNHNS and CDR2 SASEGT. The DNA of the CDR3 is TGTGCCAGCAGTGGAACAGGGGGCAATCAGCCCCAGCATTTT. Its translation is CASSGTGGNQPQHF.

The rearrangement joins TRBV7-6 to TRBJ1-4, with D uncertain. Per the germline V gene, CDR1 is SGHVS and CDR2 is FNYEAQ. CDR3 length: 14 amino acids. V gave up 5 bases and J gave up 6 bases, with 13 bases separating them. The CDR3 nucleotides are TGTGCCAGCAGCCCCCTTGTGAGGGATGAAAAACTGTTTTTT. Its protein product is CASSPLVRDEKLFF. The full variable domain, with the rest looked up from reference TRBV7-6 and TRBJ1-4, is GAGVSQSPRYKVTKRGQDVALRCDPISGHVSLYWYRQALGQGPEFLTYFNYEAQQDKSGLPNDRFSAERPEGSISTLTIQRTEQRDSAMYRCASSPLVRDEKLFFGSGTQLSVL.

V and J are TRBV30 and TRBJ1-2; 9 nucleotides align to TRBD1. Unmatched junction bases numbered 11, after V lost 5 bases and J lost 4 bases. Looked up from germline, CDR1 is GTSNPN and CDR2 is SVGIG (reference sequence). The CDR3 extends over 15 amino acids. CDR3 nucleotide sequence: TGTGCCTGGCGAGGGACAGGGTATTCCCCCTATGGCTACACCTTC. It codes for CAWRGTGYSPYGYTF.

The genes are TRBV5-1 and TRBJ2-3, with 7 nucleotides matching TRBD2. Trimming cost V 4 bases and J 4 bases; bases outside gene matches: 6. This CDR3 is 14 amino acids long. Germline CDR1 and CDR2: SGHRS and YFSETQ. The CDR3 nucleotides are TGCGCCAGCAGCCCGGGACGGGAGGCAGATACGCAGTATTTT. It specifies CASSPGREADTQYF.

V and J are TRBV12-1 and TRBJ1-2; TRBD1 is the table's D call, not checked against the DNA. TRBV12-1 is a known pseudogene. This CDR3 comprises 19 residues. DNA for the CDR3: TGTGCCAGCAGCCAATCAACCCGGGACAGGGGACACAGTAGGCGCGGCTACACCTTC. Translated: CASSQSTRDRGHSRRGYTF.

CDR3 residues: CASSQDLQGMGQFF. In DNA form, the CDR3 reads TGTGCCAGCAGCCAAGATCTACAGGGGATGGGGCAGTTCTTC. V and J are TRBV4-2 and TRBJ2-1; TRBD1 aligns across 7 bases. The CDR3 covers 14 residues. CDR1 is LGHNA and CDR2 is YNFKEQ in the germline V gene. With 0 bases clipped from V and 12 bases from J, the junction kept 8 bases outside the gene matches.

This chain's CDR3 is CSGGQGRTGELFF. The CDR3 DNA reads TGCAGCGGGGGACAGGGGAGGACCGGGGAGCTGTTTTTT. The chain couples TRBV29-1 to TRBJ2-2, with TRBD1 matching over 10 bases. The CDR3 sequence is 13 residues long. Germline CDR1 reads SQVTM; CDR2 reads ANQGSEA. V was pared by 7 bases and J by 5 bases, with 4 bases of the junction left unmatched.